This T cell receptor (beta chain) was identified in a study of cytomegalovirus exposure and HLA in healthy donors. Broader study findings: In all likelihood, a cluster of highly shared sequence variants was a sequencing artifact.

From germline, CDR1 is MGHRA and CDR2 YSYEKL. CDR3 size: 14 residues. Trimming took 9 bases from V and 7 from J; bases not matched to a gene: 12. This clone was seen only a few times. The antigen is unknown. Amplification used 60 Vbeta primers and 13 Jbeta primers. The assay was immunoSEQ multiplex PCR, and TCRdb's table has in-frame clones only and misses some. Of approximately 120,000 clones in the sample, about 73% are singletons; the top ten hold over 3.5%. The sequence derives from a woman between 45 and 65 years old in good health and CMV-seropositive. Material for sequencing was PBMCs. This chain uses TRBV4-1 with TRBJ1-5; 7 nucleotides line up with TRBD1. Here the CDR3 reads CASSSPGQKQPQHF. The CDR3 nucleotides read TGCGCCAGTTCTTCTCCGGGACAGAAACAGCCCCAGCATTTT.